The 18 T cell receptor beta chains in this list originate from one sample, sequenced in a study of T cell responses to AZD1222 COVID-19 vaccine (dated by TCRdb to about 2021). Library creation used the immunoSEQ multiplex PCR assay. Drawn from immuneACCESS, this table holds only the in-frame rearrangements with V and J called that TCRdb kept. Clones are partly lost; checked studies trace under half to an unresolved V gene and leave the rest unexplained. This sample comprises about 160,000 clones, under 95% of them detected only once. The ten largest account for approximately 3.4% of the sample. Interpreted using the paper, the time point label stands for: about 28 days (+/-7) after the second vaccine dose. The starting material was peripheral blood, obtained 28 days after the second AZD1222 dose. The receptors shown here come from an adult who received the AZD1222 COVID-19 vaccine.

The chain links TRBV5-1 to TRBJ1-1; TRBD1 matches 10 bases. V lost 4 bases to trimming and J lost 2 bases; unmatched junction nucleotides: 5. Per germline, CDR1 SGHRS and CDR2 YFSETQ. This CDR3 has 15 amino acids. In DNA, the CDR3 is TGCGCCAGCAGCGTCGGACAGGGGGGAAACACTGAAGCTTTCTTT. Protein: CASSVGQGGNTEAFF. The variable domain in full, with the rest retrieved from reference TRBV5-1 and TRBJ1-1, is KAGVTQTPRYLIKTRGQQVTLSCSPISGHRSVSWYQQTPGQGLQFLFEYFSETQRNKGNFPGRFSGRQFSNSRSEMNVSTLELGDSALYLCASSVGQGGNTEAFFGQGTRLTVV.

V is TRBV19 and J is TRBJ1-5; unclear D gene. This CDR3 has 20 residues. From germline, CDR1 is LNHDA and CDR2 SQIVND (reference sequence). The V and J ends lost 4 bases and 3 bases respectively, with 28 bases between them. The CDR3 bases are TGTGCCAGTAGTAAGGCGCTTAAAGGTTCGGTCACCGACATCAATCAGCCCCAGCATTTT. Protein sequence: CASSKALKGSVTDINQPQHF.

The chain is built from TRBV11-3 and TRBJ1-1; D might be TRBD1 (5 bases). Germline lookup yields CDR1 SGHNT and CDR2 YENEEA. The V gene lost 3 bases and the J gene lost 0 bases, with 23 bases spanning the gap. The CDR3 has 19 amino acids. For the CDR3, the DNA is TGTGCCAGCAGCTTTTTCATCCCCCTGGACACCGCCTTGAACACTGAAGCTTTCTTT. Protein: CASSFFIPLDTALNTEAFF.

The V and J genes are TRBV6-5 and TRBJ1-4; possibly TRBD1 for D (5 bases). The CDR3 consists of 15 residues. V lost 2 bases to trimming and J lost 2 bases, with 9 bases between them. The germline gives CDR1 MNHEY, CDR2 SVGAGI. The CDR3: CASSYQGRTNEKLFF. CDR3 DNA: TGTGCCAGCAGTTACCAGGGTCGGACTAATGAAAAACTGTTTTTT.

The chain has TRBV24-1 and TRBJ2-3; a possible D gene is TRBD1 (6 bases). Germline lookup yields CDR1 KGHDR and CDR2 SFDVKD. This CDR3 is 17 amino acids long. Trimming took 0 bases from V and 4 from J, leaving 16 bases between them. The CDR3 bases are TGTGCCACCAGTGATTTGGGGGGCAGGGCTCCGGCAGATACGCAGTATTTT. Its protein product is CATSDLGGRAPADTQYF.

This chain links TRBV30 with TRBJ1-3, with D unclear. The CDR3 spans 13 residues. V dropped 5 bases and J dropped 0 bases, with 8 bases sitting between them. The V gene's germline CDR1 is GTSNPN and CDR2 SVGIG (reference sequence). For the CDR3, the DNA is TGTGCCTGGGAGCGGGTCTCTGGAAACACCATATATTTT. This codes for CAWERVSGNTIYF.

The genes are TRBV29-1 and TRBJ1-3; weak D call: TRBD1 (5 bases). The CDR3 totals 14 residues. The V gene's germline CDR1 is SQVTM and CDR2 ANQGSEA. V was trimmed by 4 bases and J by 2 bases, leaving 12 bases between them. CDR3 DNA: TGCAGCGTTGGAGGCGCAGGGACTGGAAACACCATATATTTT. Residues: CSVGGAGTGNTIYF.

The chain combines TRBV30 with TRBJ1-3; weak D call: TRBD1 (6 bases). In germline, CDR1 is GTSNPN, CDR2 SVGIG (reference sequence). The V end lost 0 bases, the J end lost 1 base, and 10 bases lay between the germline ends. This CDR3 is 15 amino acids long. For the CDR3, the DNA is TGTGCCTGGAGTGTACACAGGGCGTCTGGAAACACCATATATTTT. Protein: CAWSVHRASGNTIYF.

The V and J genes are TRBV6-5 and TRBJ2-3; D is undetermined. The CDR3 length is 11 residues. In germline, CDR1 is MNHEY, CDR2 SVGAGI. Trimming took off 6 bases at V and 8 bases at J, with 9 bases between the two ends. This CDR3 is CASSYIGTQYF. Here the CDR3 DNA reads TGTGCCAGCAGCTACATCGGTACGCAGTATTTT.

The J gene is TRBJ2-7, the V gene TRBV19; the match to TRBD2 covers 7 bases. CDR3 length: 15 residues. Trimming at V came to 1 base and at J to 2 bases, leaving 5 bases not matched to a gene. Germline V gene sequence: CDR1 LNHDA, CDR2 SQIVND (reference sequence). CDR3 amino acids: CASSIGSGGAYEQYF. The CDR3 DNA reads as TGTGCCAGTAGTATAGGGAGTGGGGGGGCCTACGAGCAGTACTTC.

The rearrangement links TRBV5-1 to TRBJ2-2; D is perhaps TRBD1 (5 bases). The germline V and J ends were trimmed by 5 bases and 2 bases, with 13 bases remaining between them. The CDR3 totals 15 residues. Per germline, CDR1 SGHRS and CDR2 YFSETQ. The CDR3 bases are TGCGCCAGCAGTACGACAGCATCTAACACCGGGGAGCTGTTTTTT. It codes for CASSTTASNTGELFF.

The J gene is TRBJ1-2, the V gene TRBV5-4; D gene uncertain. V lost 4 bases and J 2 bases, leaving 9 bases between the germline ends. Per germline, CDR1 SGHNT and CDR2 YYREEE (reference sequence). The length of the CDR3 is 13 residues. The CDR3 DNA sequence: TGTGCCAGCAGCCTCCCCAGAAACTATGGCTACACCTTC. Residues: CASSLPRNYGYTF. The full variable domain, in which reference TRBV5-4 and TRBJ1-2 provide the parts outside the CDR3, is ETGVTQSPTHLIKTRGQQVTLRCSSQSGHNTVSWYQQALGQGPQFIFQYYREEENGRGNFPPRFSGLQFPNYSSELNVNALELDDSALYLCASSLPRNYGYTFGSGTRLTVV.

This clone came up a few times. The gene calls are TRBV6-2 or TRBV6-3 and TRBJ2-7; D might be TRBD1 (6 bases). The CDR3 contains 14 residues. From germline, CDR1 is MNHEY and CDR2 SVGEGT. Deletions cut 0 bases from V and 0 bases from J, with 6 bases between. This chain's CDR3 is CASSYSDSSYEQYF. CDR3 nucleotide sequence: TGTGCCAGCAGTTACTCGGACAGCTCCTACGAGCAGTACTTC.

The chain couples TRBV24-1 to TRBJ2-7; 13 bases align to TRBD2. This CDR3 contains 17 residues. V was pared by 3 bases and J by 3 bases, with 7 bases of the junction left unmatched. The germline CDR1 and CDR2 sequences are KGHDR and SFDVKD. The chain's CDR3 is CATSDTRTSGGVYEQYF. Here the CDR3 DNA reads TGTGCCACCAGTGATACCCGGACTAGCGGGGGTGTCTACGAGCAGTACTTC.

The chain carries TRBV19 and TRBJ2-7, with 9 bases fitting TRBD1. CDR1 and CDR2 (germline): LNHDA, SQIVND (reference sequence). The trim removed 0 bases at V and 2 bases at J, leaving 2 bases unmatched. The CDR3 is made up of 15 amino acids. The CDR3 DNA follows: TGTGCCAGTAGTATAGAGAGACAGGGGGCCTACGAGCAGTACTTC. Protein: CASSIERQGAYEQYF.

The genes are TRBV9 and TRBJ2-7; maybe TRBD1 (6 bases). V lost 3 bases and J lost 0, with 13 bases in between. The CDR3 runs to 15 residues. Germline V gene sequence: CDR1 SGDLS, CDR2 YYNGEE. As DNA, the CDR3 is TGTGCCAGCAGCGCTTACCGGGACATCTCCTACGAGCAGTACTTC. It specifies CASSAYRDISYEQYF.

The gene calls are TRBV27 and TRBJ1-1; TRBD1 is a possible D gene (6 bases). V was cut by 2 bases and J by 5 bases, with 12 bases left in between. Germline V gives CDR1 MNHEY, CDR2 SMNVEV (reference sequence). The CDR3 contains 14 residues. This CDR3 reads CASSLRGQRTEAFF. CDR3 nucleotide sequence: TGTGCCAGCAGTTTACGGGGGCAGAGAACTGAAGCTTTCTTT.

The chain employs TRBV4-3 and TRBJ2-1; D possibly corresponds to TRBD2 (6 bases). This CDR3 contains 17 residues. V lost 5 bases to trimming and J lost 5 bases, with 22 bases between them. Looked up from germline, CDR1 is LGHNA and CDR2 is YSLEER. CDR3 amino acids: CASSARREGTYNNEQFF. The CDR3 DNA is TGCGCCAGCAGCGCACGGAGGGAAGGGACTTACAACAATGAGCAGTTCTTC.